The entry that follows covers one T cell receptor beta chain sequence. This clonotype was recorded many times. Its specific antigen is unknown. One base away there is no much larger clone; base qualities are not given. Reading the label with the study, this specimen's time point is: newly diagnosed GD, antithyroid drugs for less than 3 months. RNA was extracted from PBMCs in TRIzol for both TCR sequencing and RNA sequencing. The diagnosis of Graves' disease followed American Thyroid Association guidelines. Recruitment of patients was carried out at an endocrinology department in Xi'an, China. Each patient gave 8.5 to 9.5 milliliters of peripheral blood, collected in an EDTA anticoagulant tube. PBMCs were isolated by Ficoll Paque Plus density gradient separation without further T cell sorting. RNA quality was checked with an Agilent 2100 Bioanalyzer and agarose gel, and concentration with a NanoDrop 2000.

The sample comes from a study of regulatory T cells in long-lasting Graves disease (dated by TCRdb to 2020 to 2022). Study-wide context: Antithyroid drugs had been taken for less than 3 months by newly diagnosed Graves' disease patients. The study took place in China and was registered as a clinical trial. A total of around 35 samples underwent TCR sequencing, from about 13 patients with persistent Graves' disease and 20 or so patients with newly diagnosed Graves' disease. This study used TCR sequencing and RNA sequencing of peripheral blood to compare persistent Graves' disease patients against newly diagnosed Graves' disease patients.

Cut back by 4 bases and 2 bases, the V and J ends lie 15 bases apart. Including cysteine and phenylalanine, the CDR3 has 16 amino acids. The CDR3 DNA has 48 bases and is translated from base 1. CDR1 and CDR2, looked up from the germline V gene (reference sequence), are SEHNR and FQNEAQ. The paper as a whole reports these results and caveats: The authors acknowledged the small sample size as a limitation that may reduce accuracy. TRBV28, TRBJ1-2 and TRBJ2-5 were preferentially used in persistent disease, while TRBV20-1 and TRBJ2-1 were favored in newly diagnosed disease. Only peripheral blood was studied, because thyroid tissue, the primary lesion, was inaccessible. Compared with newly diagnosed patients, patients with persistent Graves' disease had lower TCR Shannon entropy and fewer highly expanded clones, which suggests clonal expansion. Only the TCR beta chain was sequenced and analyzed. Patients with persistent disease shared more public clonotypes (over 2,500) than newly diagnosed patients did (approximately 1,000).

Receptor libraries were prepared by multiplex PCR. This sample was sequenced with an Illumina HiSeq 4000. To build TCR beta libraries, CDR3 regions were amplified by Arm-PCR using iRepertoire HTBI primers. Before sequencing, the PCR products underwent gel purification. Per the original workflow: Across samples, some 62 TRBV and roughly 15 TRBJ segments were identified and used for gene usage analysis of CDR3 amino acid clonotypes. COPE and FqMerger were used to merge the filtered high-quality paired reads into contigs. Contigs were aligned with BLAST to IMGT TRBV, TRBD and TRBJ reference genes, and CDR3 was defined per IMGT. Highly expanded clones were defined as clonotypes with a frequency above 0.1%. Shannon entropy was used to measure repertoire diversity, and the Gini coefficient was used to measure V-J evenness. Clonotypes shared by more than one individual were considered public. Clones were called with MiXCR by TCRdb after fastp trimmed the public reads at Q25, and only in-frame beta chains were retained. One record per CDR3 amino acid sequence lists the most common genes and DNA. The V and J calls follow TCRdb's processing rather than the paper's. The sample table holds roughly 400,000 distinct CDR3 sequences, of which about 17% were seen once. The top ten hold less than 30% of the sample.

These data were likewise used in another study, on T cells in Graves' hyperthyroidism and ophthalmopathy. The other study reports the following: Stable Graves' hyperthyroidism was defined as the absence of progression to ophthalmopathy over 18 months of follow-up. Hyperthyroidism patients were newly diagnosed, with disease duration under 2 months, and aged 18 to 65 years. The study excluded patients with uncontrolled infections, other autoimmune diseases, pregnancy or lactation. Clinical symptoms, serum thyroxine and TRAb, thyroid ultrasound, and orbital computed tomography formed the basis for the diagnoses. The first round of RT-PCR for the TCR CDR3 was performed with the HTBI primer set and the Qiagen OneStep RT-PCR kit. Blood samples also contained most of the expanded thyroid clonotypes (frequency above 0.001), which suggests that blood repertoires may reflect thyroid immune responses. A model built on a 13 V-J signature distinguished ophthalmopathy from stable hyperthyroidism, reaching about 88% sensitivity and approximately 81% specificity in cross-validation and 80%/75% in testing. In validation, the model predicted progression to ophthalmopathy a median of roughly 6.5 months before onset, with approximately 70% sensitivity and roughly 73% specificity. TCR V-J signatures able to tell the groups apart were searched for in a discovery cohort of 95 or so patients, of whom fewer than 45 had Graves' ophthalmopathy and some 60 had stable Graves' hyperthyroidism. Whether ophthalmopathy could be predicted prospectively was tested in an independent validation cohort made up of 18 to 20 hyperthyroidism patients plus 17 patients who later progressed to ophthalmopathy. For training and testing, the 95 to 100 patients in the discovery cohort were randomly divided in a 7:3 ratio. The study also compared thyroid tissue and blood T-cell repertoires from a handful of Graves' hyperthyroidism patients. Following sampling, methimazole starting at 30 mg daily was given to hyperthyroidism patients, and high-dose intravenous methylprednisolone was given to ophthalmopathy patients. The libraries were constructed in a second round of multiplex PCR and then size-selected and purified. Paired-end sequencing of the libraries was performed with 100 bp reads on an Illumina HiSeq2000. SOAPnuke was used to process the raw data, with reads discarded if the reads contained adapters or uncalled bases, had a mean Phred below 15, or lacked an exact constant-primer or identifier match. High-quality paired reads were merged using COPE v1.2.5, and each unique nucleotide sequence was defined as a clonotype. MiTCR v1.1 was used to align the clonotypes against IMGT TRBV, TRBD and TRBJ reference segments. Analysis was restricted to V-J combinations with a frequency above 0.0001, which covered 98% to 99.2% of repertoires. The TCS score was defined as F50 (clonal expansion) divided by E x V (chaos), with BLOSUM62-based TCRdist calculated between CDR3 peptides within each V-J. Welch's t-statistics and random forest reduced fewer than 600 V-J features to under 15, which were used in a naive Bayes classifier (R e1071). No statistical method was used to set the sample size in advance, and investigators knew the group allocation. According to the paper, TCR Vbeta CDR3 sequencing was carried out on 120 to 150 peripheral blood samples, which came from some 41 ophthalmopathy, roughly 75 hyperthyroidism and roughly 17 progressor patients.

The sequences come from peripheral blood mononuclear cells (PBMCs), collected at new diagnosis, from a patient treated with antithyroid drugs. This clonotype was sampled from a woman between 18 and 29 years old with Graves disease. Donor details come from another sample of the same person, matched by shared clones. The chain employs TRBV7-9 and TRBJ2-1; the D gene is possibly TRBD1, with 6 bases matching. The CDR3 corresponds to CASSSSGTPTYNEQFF. The DNA is TGTGCCAGCAGCTCATCCGGGACACCTACCTACAATGAGCAGTTCTTC.